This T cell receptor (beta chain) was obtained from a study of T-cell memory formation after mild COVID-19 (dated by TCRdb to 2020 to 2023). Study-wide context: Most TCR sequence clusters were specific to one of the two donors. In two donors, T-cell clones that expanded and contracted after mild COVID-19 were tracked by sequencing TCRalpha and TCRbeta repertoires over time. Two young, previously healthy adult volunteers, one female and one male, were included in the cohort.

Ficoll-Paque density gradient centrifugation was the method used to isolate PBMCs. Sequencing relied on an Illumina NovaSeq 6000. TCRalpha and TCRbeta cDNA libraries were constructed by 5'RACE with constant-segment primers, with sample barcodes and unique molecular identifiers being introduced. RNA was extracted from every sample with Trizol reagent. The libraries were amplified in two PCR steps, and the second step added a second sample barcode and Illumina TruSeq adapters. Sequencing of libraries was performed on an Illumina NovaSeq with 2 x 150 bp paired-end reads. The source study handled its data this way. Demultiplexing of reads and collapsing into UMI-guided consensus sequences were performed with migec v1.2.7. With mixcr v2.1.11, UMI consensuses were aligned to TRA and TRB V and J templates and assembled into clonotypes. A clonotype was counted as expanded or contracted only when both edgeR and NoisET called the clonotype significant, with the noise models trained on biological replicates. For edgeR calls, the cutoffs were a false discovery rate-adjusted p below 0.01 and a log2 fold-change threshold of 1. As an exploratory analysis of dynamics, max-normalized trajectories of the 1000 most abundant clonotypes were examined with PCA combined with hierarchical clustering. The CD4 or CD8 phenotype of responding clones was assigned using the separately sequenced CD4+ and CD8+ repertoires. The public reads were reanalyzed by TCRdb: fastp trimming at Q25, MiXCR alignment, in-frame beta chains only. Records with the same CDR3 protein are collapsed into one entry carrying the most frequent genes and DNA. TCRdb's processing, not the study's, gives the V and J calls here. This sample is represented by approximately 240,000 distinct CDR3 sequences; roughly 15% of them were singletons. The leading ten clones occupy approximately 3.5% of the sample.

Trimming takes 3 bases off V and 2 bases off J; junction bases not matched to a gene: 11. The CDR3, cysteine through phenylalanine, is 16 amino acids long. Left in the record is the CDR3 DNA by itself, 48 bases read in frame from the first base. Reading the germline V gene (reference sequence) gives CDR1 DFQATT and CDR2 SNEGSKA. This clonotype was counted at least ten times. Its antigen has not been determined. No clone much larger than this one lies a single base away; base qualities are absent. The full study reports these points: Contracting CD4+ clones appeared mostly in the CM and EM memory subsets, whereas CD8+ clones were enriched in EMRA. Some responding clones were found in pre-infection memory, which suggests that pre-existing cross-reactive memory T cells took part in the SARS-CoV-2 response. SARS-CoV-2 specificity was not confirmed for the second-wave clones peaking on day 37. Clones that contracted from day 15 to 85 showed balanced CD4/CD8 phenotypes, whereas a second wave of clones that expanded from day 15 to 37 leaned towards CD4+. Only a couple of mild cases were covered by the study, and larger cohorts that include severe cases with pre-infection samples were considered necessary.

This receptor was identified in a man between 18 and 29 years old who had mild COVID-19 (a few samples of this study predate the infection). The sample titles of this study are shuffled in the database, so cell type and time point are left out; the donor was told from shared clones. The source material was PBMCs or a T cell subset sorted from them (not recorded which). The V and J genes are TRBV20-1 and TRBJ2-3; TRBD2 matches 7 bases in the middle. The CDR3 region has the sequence CSASTAGDLDTDTQYF. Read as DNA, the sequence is TGCAGTGCTAGTACGGCGGGGGACTTGGACACAGATACGCAGTATTTT.